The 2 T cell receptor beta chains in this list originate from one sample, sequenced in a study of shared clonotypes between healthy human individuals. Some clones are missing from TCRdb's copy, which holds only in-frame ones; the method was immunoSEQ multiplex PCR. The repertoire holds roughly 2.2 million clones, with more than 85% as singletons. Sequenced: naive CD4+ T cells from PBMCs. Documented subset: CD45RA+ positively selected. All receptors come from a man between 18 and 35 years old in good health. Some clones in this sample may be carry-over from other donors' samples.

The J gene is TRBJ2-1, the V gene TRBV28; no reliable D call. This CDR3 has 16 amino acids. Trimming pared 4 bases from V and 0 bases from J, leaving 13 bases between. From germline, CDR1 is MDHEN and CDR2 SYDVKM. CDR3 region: CASSSLTWSSYNEQFF. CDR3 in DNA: TGTGCCAGCAGTTCCCTGACCTGGAGCTCCTACAATGAGCAGTTCTTC.

The CDR3 loop reads CASSVGGDPSGDIQYF. CDR3 coding DNA: TGTGCCAGCAGCGTAGGAGGGGACCCCAGCGGGGACATTCAGTACTTC. The chain employs TRBV9 and TRBJ2-4; 7 bases map to TRBD2. The CDR3 runs to 16 residues. Germline loops: CDR1 SGDLS, CDR2 YYNGEE. The V and J ends lost 0 bases and 8 bases, in that order; junction bases with no gene match: 11. The variable domain in full, completed from reference TRBV9 and TRBJ2-4, reads DSGVTQTPKHLITATGQRVTLRCSPRSGDLSVYWYQQSLDQGLQFLIQYYNGEERAKGNILERFSAQQFPDLHSELNLSSLELGDSALYFCASSVGGDPSGDIQYFGAGTRLSVL.